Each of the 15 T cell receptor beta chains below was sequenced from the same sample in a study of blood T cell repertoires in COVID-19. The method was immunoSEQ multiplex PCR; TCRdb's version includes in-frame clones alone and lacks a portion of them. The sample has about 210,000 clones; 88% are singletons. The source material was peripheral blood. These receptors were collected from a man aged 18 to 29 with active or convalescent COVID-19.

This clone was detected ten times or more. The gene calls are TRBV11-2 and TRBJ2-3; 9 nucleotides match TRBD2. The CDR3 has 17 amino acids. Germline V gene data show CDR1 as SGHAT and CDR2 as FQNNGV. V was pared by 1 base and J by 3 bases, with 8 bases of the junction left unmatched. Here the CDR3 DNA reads TGTGCCAGCAGCTTAGGGACTAGCGAGAGTGTTACAGATACGCAGTATTTT. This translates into CASSLGTSESVTDTQYF.

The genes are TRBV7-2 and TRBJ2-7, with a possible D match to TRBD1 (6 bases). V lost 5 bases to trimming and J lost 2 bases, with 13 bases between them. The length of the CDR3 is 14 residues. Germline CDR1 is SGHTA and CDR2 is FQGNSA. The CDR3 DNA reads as TGTGCCAGCAGCATCTCCGGGACAACCTACGAGCAGTACTTC. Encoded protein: CASSISGTTYEQYF. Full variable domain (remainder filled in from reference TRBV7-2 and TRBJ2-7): GAGVSQSPSNKVTEKGKDVELRCDPISGHTALYWYRQSLGQGLEFLIYFQGNSAPDKSGLPSDRFSAERTGGSVSTLTIQRTQQEDSAVYLCASSISGTTYEQYFGPGTRLTVT.

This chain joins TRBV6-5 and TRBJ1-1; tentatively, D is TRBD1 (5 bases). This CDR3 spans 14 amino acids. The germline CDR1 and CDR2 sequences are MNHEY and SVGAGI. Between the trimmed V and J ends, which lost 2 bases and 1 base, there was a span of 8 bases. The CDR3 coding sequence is TGTGCCAGCAGTTACGACGGGGGGAACACTGAAGCTTTCTTT. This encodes CASSYDGGNTEAFF.

The DNA of the CDR3 is TGTGCCACCAAGGCGGGCGGGACCGATTATAGCAATCAGCCCCAGCATTTT. As protein: CATKAGGTDYSNQPQHF. The chain recombines TRBV15 with TRBJ1-5, with D possibly being TRBD1 (5 bases). Germline loops: CDR1 LNHNV, CDR2 YYDKDF (reference sequence). The V end was cut by 7 bases, the J end by 0 bases, with 19 bases between. CDR3 length equals 17 residues.

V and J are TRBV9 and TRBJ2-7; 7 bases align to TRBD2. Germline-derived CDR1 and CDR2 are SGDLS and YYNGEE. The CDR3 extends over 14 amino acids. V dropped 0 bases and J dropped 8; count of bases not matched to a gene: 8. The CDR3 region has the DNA TGTGCCAGCAGCGTAGACGGGGCGGGAGTCCAGCAGTACTTC. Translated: CASSVDGAGVQQYF.

CDR3 DNA: TGTGCCAGCAGCTTAGATTCGGCAGGGGGAGGCTCACCCCTCCACTTT. Translated, it gives CASSLDSAGGGSPLHF. The rearrangement links TRBV11-2 to TRBJ1-6; 7 bases map to TRBD1. The CDR3 is 16 residues long. CDR1 and CDR2 (germline): SGHAT, FQNNGV. V lost 0 bases, J lost 10 bases, and 9 bases stayed unmatched.

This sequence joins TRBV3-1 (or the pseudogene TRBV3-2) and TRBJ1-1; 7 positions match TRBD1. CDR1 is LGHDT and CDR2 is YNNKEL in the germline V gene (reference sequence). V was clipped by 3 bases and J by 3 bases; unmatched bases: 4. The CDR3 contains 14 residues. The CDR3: CASSQTGTDTEAFF. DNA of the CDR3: TGTGCCAGCAGCCAGACCGGGACAGACACTGAAGCTTTCTTT.

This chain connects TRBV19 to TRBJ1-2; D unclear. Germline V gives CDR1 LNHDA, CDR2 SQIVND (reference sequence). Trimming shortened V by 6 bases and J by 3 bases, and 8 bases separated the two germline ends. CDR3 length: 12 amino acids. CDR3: CASRNSYYGYTF. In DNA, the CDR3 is TGTGCCAGTAGGAACAGTTACTATGGCTACACCTTC.

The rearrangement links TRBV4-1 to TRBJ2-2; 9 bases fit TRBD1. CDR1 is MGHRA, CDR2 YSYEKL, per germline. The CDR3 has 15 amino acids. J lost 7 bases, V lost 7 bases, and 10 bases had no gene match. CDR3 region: CASTHMGQGYGELFF. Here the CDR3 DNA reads TGCGCCAGCACCCACATGGGACAGGGTTACGGGGAGCTGTTTTTT.

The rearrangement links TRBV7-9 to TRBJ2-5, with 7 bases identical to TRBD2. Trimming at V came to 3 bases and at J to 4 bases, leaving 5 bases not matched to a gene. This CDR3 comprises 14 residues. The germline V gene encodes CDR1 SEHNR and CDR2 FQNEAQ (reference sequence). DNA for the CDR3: TGTGCCAGCAGCTTCGGACTAGGTGGAGAGACCCAGTACTTC. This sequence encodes CASSFGLGGETQYF. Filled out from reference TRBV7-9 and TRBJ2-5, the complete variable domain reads DTGVSQNPRHKITKRGQNVTFRCDPISEHNRLYWYRQTLGQGPEFLTYFQNEAQLEKSRLLSDRFSAERPKGSFSTLEIQRTEQGDSAMYLCASSFGLGGETQYFGPGTRLLVL.

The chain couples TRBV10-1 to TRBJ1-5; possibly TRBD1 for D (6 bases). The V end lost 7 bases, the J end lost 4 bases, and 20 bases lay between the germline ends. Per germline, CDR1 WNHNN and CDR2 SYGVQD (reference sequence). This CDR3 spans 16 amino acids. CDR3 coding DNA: TGCGCCAGCATATCCTTACGGGACAAAGTAAATCAGCCCCAGCATTTT. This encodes CASISLRDKVNQPQHF.

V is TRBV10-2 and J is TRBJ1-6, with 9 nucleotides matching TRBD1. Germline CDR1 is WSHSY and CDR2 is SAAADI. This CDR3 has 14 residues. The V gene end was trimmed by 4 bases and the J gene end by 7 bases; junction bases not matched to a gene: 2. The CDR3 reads CASSVGTGNSPLHF. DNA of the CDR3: TGCGCCAGCAGTGTGGGGACAGGGAATTCACCCCTCCACTTT.

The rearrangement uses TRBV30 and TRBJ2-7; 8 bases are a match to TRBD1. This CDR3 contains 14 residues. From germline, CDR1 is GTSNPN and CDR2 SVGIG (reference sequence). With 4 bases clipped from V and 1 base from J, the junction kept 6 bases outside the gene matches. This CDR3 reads CAWITGTGSYEQYF. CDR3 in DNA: TGTGCCTGGATAACCGGGACAGGTTCCTACGAGCAGTACTTC.

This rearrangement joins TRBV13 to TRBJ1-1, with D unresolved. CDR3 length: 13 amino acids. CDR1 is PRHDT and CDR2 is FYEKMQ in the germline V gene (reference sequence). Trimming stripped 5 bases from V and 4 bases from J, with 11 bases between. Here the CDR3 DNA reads TGTGCCAGCAGCGACCCACGCGGCACTGAAGCTTTCTTT. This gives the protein CASSDPRGTEAFF.

The CDR3 loop reads CASGHYNTGELFF. The CDR3 nucleotides are TGTGCCAGCGGCCACTACAACACCGGGGAGCTGTTTTTT. The chain recombines TRBV12-3 or TRBV12-4 with TRBJ2-2; unclear D gene. The CDR3 extends over 13 amino acids. V was trimmed by 8 bases and J by 2 bases, leaving 9 bases between them.